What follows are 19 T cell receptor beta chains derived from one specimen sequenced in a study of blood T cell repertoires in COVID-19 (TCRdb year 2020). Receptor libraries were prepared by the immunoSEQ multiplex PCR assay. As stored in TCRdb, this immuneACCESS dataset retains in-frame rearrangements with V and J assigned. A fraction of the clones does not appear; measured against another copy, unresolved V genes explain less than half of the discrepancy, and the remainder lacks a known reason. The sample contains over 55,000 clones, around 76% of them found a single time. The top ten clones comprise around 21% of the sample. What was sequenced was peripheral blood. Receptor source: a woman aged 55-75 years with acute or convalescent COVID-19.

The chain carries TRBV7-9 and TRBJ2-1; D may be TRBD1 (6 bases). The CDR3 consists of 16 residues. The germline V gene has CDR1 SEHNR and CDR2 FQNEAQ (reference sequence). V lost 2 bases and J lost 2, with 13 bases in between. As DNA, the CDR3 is TGTGCCAGCAGCTTATCGTGGGGGCTCGCCTACAATGAGCAGTTCTTC. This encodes CASSLSWGLAYNEQFF.

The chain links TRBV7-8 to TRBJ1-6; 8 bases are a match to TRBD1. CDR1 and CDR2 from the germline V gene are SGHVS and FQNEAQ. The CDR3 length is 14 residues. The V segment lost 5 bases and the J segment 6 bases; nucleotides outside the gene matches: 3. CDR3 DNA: TGTGCCAGCAGCGCAGGACAGGGTAATTCACCCCTCCACTTT. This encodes CASSAGQGNSPLHF.

The CDR3 spells CASSIGTPYGYTF. CDR3 DNA sequence: TGTGCCAGTAGTATCGGGACTCCTTATGGCTACACCTTC. The rearrangement links TRBV19 to TRBJ1-2, with D tentatively TRBD1 (5 bases). Trimming took off 3 bases at V and 5 bases at J, with 10 bases between the two ends. In germline, CDR1 is LNHDA, CDR2 SQIVND (reference sequence). The CDR3 totals 13 residues.

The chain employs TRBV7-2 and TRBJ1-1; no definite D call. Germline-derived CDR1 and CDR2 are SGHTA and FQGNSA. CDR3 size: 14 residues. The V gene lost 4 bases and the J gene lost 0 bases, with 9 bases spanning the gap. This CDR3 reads CASSSYMLNTEAFF. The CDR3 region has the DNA TGTGCCAGCAGCTCTTACATGCTGAACACTGAAGCTTTCTTT.

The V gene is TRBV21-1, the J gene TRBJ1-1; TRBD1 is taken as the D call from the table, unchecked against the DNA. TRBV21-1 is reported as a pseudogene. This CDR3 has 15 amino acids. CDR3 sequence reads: CASRKDRAPRTEAFF. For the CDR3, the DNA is TGTGCCAGCAGAAAGGACAGGGCCCCCCGCACTGAAGCTTTCTTT.

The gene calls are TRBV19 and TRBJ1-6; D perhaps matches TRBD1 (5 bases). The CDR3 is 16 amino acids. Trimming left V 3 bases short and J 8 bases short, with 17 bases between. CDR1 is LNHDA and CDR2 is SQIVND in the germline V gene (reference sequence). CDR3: CASSIMGGLGDSPLHF. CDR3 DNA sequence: TGTGCCAGTAGTATCATGGGGGGACTAGGGGATTCACCCCTCCACTTT.

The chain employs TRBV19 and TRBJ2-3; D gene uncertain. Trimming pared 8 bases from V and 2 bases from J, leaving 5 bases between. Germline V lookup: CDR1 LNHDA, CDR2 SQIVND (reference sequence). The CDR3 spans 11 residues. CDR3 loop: CASSYTDTQYF. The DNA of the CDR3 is TGTGCCAGTTCCTACACAGATACGCAGTATTTT.

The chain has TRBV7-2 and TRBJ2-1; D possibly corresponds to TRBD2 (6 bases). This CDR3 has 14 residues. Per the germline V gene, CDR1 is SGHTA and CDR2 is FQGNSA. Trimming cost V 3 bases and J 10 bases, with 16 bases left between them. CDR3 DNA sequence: TGTGCCAGCAGCTTTGGGACTCGGGAAGGGGAGCAGTTCTTC. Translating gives CASSFGTREGEQFF.

The CDR3 DNA follows: TGCAGCGTCGCTACGGGGGGGCCCGCCGGGGAGCTGTTTTTT. Translation: CSVATGGPAGELFF. The chain uses TRBV29-1 and TRBJ2-2; 8 bases are shared with TRBD2. This CDR3 comprises 14 residues. Germline loops: CDR1 SQVTM, CDR2 ANQGSEA. The ends lost 6 bases at V and 6 bases at J; junction bases unmatched: 9.

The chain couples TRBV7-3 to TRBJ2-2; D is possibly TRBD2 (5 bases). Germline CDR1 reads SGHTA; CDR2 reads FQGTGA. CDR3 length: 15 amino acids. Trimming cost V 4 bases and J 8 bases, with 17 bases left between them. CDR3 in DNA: TGTGCCAGCAGCTCAAGGTCCGGGATCTCGGGGGAGCTGTTTTTT. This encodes CASSSRSGISGELFF.

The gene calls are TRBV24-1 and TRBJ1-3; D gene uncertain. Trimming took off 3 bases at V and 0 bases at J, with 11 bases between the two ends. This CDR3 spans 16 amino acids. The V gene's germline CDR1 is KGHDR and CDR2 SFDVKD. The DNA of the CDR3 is TGTGCCACCAGTGATCCCGGACTGGACTCTGGAAACACCATATATTTT. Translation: CATSDPGLDSGNTIYF.

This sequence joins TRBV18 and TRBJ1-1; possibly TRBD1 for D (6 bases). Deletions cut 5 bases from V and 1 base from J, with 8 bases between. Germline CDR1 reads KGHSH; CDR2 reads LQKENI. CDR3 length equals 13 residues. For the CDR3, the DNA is TGTGCCAGCTCAACGGACAGGAACACTGAAGCTTTCTTT. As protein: CASSTDRNTEAFF.

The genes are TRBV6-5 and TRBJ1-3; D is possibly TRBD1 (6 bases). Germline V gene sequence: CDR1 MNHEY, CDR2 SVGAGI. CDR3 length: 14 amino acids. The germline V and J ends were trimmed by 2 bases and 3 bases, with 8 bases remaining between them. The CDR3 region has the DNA TGTGCCAGCAGTTACGGGGGCCTTGGAAACACCATATATTTT. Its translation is CASSYGGLGNTIYF.

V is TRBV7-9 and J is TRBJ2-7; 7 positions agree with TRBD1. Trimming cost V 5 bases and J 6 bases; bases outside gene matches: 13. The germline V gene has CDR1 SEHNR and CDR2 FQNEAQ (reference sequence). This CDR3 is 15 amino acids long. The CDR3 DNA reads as TGTGCCAGCAGCCAAACAACAGGGGCGCCTGGCGAGCAGTACTTC. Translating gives CASSQTTGAPGEQYF.

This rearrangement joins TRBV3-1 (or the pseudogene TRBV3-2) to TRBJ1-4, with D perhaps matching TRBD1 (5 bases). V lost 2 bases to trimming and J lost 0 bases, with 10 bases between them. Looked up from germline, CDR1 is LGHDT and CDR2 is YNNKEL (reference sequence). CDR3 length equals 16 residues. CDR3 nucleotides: TGTGCCAGCAGCCAATCTCCGACAGCAACTAATGAAAAACTGTTTTTT. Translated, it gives CASSQSPTATNEKLFF.

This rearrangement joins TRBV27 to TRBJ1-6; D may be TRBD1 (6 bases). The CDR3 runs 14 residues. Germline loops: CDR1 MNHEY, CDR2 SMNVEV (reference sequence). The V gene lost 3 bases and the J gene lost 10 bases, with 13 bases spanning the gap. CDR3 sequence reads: CASSFIQGPSPLHF. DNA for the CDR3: TGTGCCAGCAGTTTTATACAGGGCCCCTCACCCCTCCACTTT.

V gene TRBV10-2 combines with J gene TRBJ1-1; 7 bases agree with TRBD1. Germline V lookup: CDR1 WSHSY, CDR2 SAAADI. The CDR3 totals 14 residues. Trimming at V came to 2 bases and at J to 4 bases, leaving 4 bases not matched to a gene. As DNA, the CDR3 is TGCGCCAGCAGTGAGACAGGGGTTGGCACTGAAGCTTTCTTT. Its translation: CASSETGVGTEAFF.

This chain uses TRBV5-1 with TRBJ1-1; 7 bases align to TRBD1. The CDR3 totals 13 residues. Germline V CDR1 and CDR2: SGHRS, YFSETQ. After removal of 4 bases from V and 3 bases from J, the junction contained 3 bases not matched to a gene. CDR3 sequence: CASSRDRDTEAFF. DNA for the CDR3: TGCGCCAGCAGCAGGGACAGAGACACTGAAGCTTTCTTT.

The DNA for the CDR3 is TGTGCCAGCGGGGGGACTGACTCCAGGGGCTACACCTTC. Translating gives CASGGTDSRGYTF. The chain has TRBV5-4 and TRBJ1-2, with D perhaps TRBD1 (5 bases). This CDR3 has 13 residues. CDR1 SGHNT and CDR2 YYREEE come from the germline V gene (reference sequence). V was cut by 7 bases and J by 8 bases, with 18 bases left in between.